These T cell receptor beta chains were read from a single sample in a study of T cells expressing NK-cell markers. After re-calling the 5' RACE reads, TCRdb lists one entry per CDR3 protein, DNA absent. The sample yields about 460,000 distinct CDR3 sequences, of which the top ten take up roughly 1.4%. The sample taken for sequencing was blood T cells: a sorted CD56 or NKG2C T cell subset, CD4+ or CD8+ T cells, or bulk PBMC T cells (not recorded which). All receptors derive from a woman aged 50 to 60 in good health. CDR3s include the opening cysteine and the closing phenylalanine or tryptophan. Fields, in order: J gene, V gene, CDR3 protein.

j_call: TRBJ2-1
v_call: TRBV5-1
cdr3_aa: CASSGRASGHNEQFF

j_call: TRBJ2-7
v_call: TRBV6-5
cdr3_aa: CASRTPLGEQYF

j_call: TRBJ2-7
v_call: TRBV12-3/TRBV12-4
cdr3_aa: CASSFVRNPLGQYF

j_call: TRBJ2-3
v_call: TRBV5-1
cdr3_aa: CASSFRTGANTDTQYF

j_call: TRBJ2-7
v_call: TRBV29-1
cdr3_aa: CSVQQGTHEQYF

j_call: TRBJ1-1
v_call: TRBV5-5
cdr3_aa: CASSLEVRVGAEAFF

j_call: TRBJ2-1
v_call: TRBV29-1
cdr3_aa: CSTRLSGNEQFF

j_call: TRBJ2-2
v_call: TRBV12-3/TRBV12-4
cdr3_aa: CASSPLGPNTGELFF

j_call: TRBJ1-1
v_call: TRBV7-7
cdr3_aa: CASSFGADTEAFF

j_call: TRBJ2-3
v_call: TRBV11-2
cdr3_aa: CASSWGLAGALTDTQYF

j_call: TRBJ1-1
v_call: TRBV9
cdr3_aa: CASSVEVAQNTEAFF

j_call: TRBJ2-1
v_call: TRBV12-3/TRBV12-4
cdr3_aa: CASSLLGGGGEQFF

j_call: TRBJ2-2
v_call: TRBV25-1
cdr3_aa: CASSEYGTSAGELFF

j_call: TRBJ1-5
v_call: TRBV16
cdr3_aa: CASSQLKEVGQPQHF

j_call: TRBJ1-2
v_call: TRBV28
cdr3_aa: CASSAGVRGYTF

j_call: TRBJ1-2
v_call: TRBV7-9
cdr3_aa: CASSFSADDGYTF

j_call: TRBJ2-1
v_call: TRBV20-1
cdr3_aa: CSATGPAWNQPEEQFF

j_call: TRBJ2-3
v_call: TRBV19
cdr3_aa: CASEIADTQYF

j_call: TRBJ1-1
v_call: TRBV4-1
cdr3_aa: CASTKTGQNTEAFF

j_call: TRBJ1-2
v_call: TRBV2
cdr3_aa: CASSAQGAAYGYTF

j_call: TRBJ2-1
v_call: TRBV7-2
cdr3_aa: CASSFRDRAYNEQFF

j_call: TRBJ2-7
v_call: TRBV6-2/TRBV6-3
cdr3_aa: CASSYSANSGTYYEQYF

j_call: TRBJ2-3
v_call: TRBV28
cdr3_aa: CASHKGRHTDTQYF

j_call: TRBJ2-7
v_call: TRBV3-1
cdr3_aa: CASSQKGTTSYEQYF

j_call: TRBJ1-4
v_call: TRBV3-1
cdr3_aa: CASSQDHYPGKLFF

j_call: TRBJ2-1
v_call: TRBV28
cdr3_aa: CASSPPIFSGRAPEQFF

j_call: TRBJ2-5
v_call: TRBV11-2
cdr3_aa: CASSLRVTSGSRDRETQYF

j_call: TRBJ2-3
v_call: TRBV12-3/TRBV12-4
cdr3_aa: CASSENRGKSTDTQYF

j_call: TRBJ2-5
v_call: TRBV6-6
cdr3_aa: CASGGVLAETQYF

j_call: TRBJ2-1
v_call: TRBV20-1
cdr3_aa: CSSLLGRAKEQFF

j_call: TRBJ2-1
v_call: TRBV28
cdr3_aa: CASSLLAGAGEQFF

j_call: TRBJ1-2
v_call: TRBV7-6
cdr3_aa: CASLPQIGQGYGYTF

j_call: TRBJ1-3
v_call: TRBV4-1
cdr3_aa: CASSHPEDTIYF

j_call: TRBJ2-7
v_call: TRBV9
cdr3_aa: CASSANIGSYEQYF

j_call: TRBJ2-1
v_call: TRBV11-1
cdr3_aa: CATVGQGDNEQFF